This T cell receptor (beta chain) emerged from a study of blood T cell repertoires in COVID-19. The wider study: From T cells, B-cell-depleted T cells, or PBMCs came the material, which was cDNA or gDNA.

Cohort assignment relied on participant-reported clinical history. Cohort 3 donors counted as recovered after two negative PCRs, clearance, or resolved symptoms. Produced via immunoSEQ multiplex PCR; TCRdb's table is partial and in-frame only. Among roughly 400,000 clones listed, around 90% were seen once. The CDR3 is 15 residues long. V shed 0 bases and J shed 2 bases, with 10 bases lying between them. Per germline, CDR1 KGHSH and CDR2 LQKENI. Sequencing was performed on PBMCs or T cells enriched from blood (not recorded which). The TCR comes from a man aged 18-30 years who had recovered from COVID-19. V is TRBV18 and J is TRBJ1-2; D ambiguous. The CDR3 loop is CASSPPFDGNYGYTF. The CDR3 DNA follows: TGTGCCAGCTCACCACCGTTCGACGGGAACTATGGCTACACCTTC. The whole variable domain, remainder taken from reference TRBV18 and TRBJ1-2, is NAGVMQNPRHLVRRRGQEARLRCSPMKGHSHVYWYRQLPEEGLKFMVYLQKENIIDESGMPKERFSAEFPKEGPSILRIQQVVRGDSAAYFCASSPPFDGNYGYTFGSGTRLTVV.